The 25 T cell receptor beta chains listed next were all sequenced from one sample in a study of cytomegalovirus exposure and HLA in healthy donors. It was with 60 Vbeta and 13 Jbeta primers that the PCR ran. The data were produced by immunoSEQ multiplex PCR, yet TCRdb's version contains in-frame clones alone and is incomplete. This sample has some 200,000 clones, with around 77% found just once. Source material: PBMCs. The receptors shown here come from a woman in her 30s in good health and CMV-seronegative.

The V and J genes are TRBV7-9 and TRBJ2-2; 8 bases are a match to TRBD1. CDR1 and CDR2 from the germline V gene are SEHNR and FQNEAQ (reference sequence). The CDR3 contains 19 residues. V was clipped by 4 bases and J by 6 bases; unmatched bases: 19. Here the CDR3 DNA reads TGTGCCAGCAGCTCGACAGGGGTATCCTTATATGAAATGGCCGGGGAGCTGTTTTTT. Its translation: CASSSTGVSLYEMAGELFF.

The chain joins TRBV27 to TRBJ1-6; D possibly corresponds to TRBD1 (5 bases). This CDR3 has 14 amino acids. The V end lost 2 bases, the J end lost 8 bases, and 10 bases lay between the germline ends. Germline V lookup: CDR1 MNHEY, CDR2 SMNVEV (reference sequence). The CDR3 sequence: CASSLIGGDSPLHF. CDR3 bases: TGTGCCAGCAGTTTAATTGGGGGGGATTCACCCCTCCACTTT.

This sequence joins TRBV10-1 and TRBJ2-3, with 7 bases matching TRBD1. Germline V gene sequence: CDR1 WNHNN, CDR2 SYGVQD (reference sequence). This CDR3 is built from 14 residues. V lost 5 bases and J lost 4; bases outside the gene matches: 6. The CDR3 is CASSWTGVADTQYF. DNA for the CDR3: TGCGCCAGCAGTTGGACAGGTGTTGCAGATACGCAGTATTTT.

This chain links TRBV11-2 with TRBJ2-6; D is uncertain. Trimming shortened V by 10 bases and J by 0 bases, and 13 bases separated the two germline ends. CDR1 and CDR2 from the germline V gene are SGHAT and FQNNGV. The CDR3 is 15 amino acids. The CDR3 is CAKAPLGSGANVLTF. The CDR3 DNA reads TGTGCCAAAGCTCCTCTAGGCTCTGGGGCCAACGTCCTGACTTTC.

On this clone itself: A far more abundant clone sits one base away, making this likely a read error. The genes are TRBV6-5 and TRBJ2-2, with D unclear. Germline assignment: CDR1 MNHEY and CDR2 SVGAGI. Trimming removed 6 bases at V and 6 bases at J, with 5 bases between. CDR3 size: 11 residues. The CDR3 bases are TGTGCCAGCAGGTCTCCCGGGGAGCTGTTTTTT. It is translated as CASRSPGELFF.

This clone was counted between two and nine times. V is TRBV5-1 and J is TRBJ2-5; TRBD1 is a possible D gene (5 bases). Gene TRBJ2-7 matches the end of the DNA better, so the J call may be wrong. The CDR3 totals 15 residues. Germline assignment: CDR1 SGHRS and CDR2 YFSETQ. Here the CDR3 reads CASSLTPGSRREQYF. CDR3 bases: TGCGCCAGCAGCTTGACCCCAGGGTCAAGGCGCGAGCAGTACTTC.

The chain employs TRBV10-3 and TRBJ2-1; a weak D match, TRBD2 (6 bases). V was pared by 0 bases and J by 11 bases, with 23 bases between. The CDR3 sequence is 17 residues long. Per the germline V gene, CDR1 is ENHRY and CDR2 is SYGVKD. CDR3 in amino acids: CAISESGLLGVYTQQFF. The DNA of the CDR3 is TGTGCCATCAGTGAGTCGGGACTTCTCGGAGTTTATACGCAGCAGTTCTTC.

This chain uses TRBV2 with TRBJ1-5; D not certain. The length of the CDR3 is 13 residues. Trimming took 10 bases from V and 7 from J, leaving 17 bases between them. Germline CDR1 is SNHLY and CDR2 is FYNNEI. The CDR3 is CATRLGSGQPQHF. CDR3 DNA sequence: TGTGCCACCCGCTTGGGGAGCGGGCAGCCCCAGCATTTT.

The CDR3 reads CASSLVRFQPQHF. CDR3 DNA: TGTGCCAGCAGTTTAGTCAGGTTTCAGCCCCAGCATTTT. The chain links TRBV28 to TRBJ1-5; D is ambiguous. The ends were cut back, 2 bases at V and 6 bases at J, with 8 bases in the middle. CDR1 and CDR2 from the germline V gene are MDHEN and SYDVKM. The CDR3 loop spans 13 amino acids. The full variable domain, in which reference TRBV28 and TRBJ1-5 provide the parts outside the CDR3, is DVKVTQSSRYLVKRTGEKVFLECVQDMDHENMFWYRQDPGLGLRLIYFSYDVKMKEKGDIPEGYSVSREKKERFSLILESASTNQTSMYLCASSLVRFQPQHFGDGTRLSIL.

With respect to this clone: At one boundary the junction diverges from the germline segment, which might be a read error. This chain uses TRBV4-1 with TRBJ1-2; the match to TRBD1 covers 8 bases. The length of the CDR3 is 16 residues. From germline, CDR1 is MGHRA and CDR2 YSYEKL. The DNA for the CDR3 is TGCGCCAGCAGCCAAACCACCAGGGGGCGCAGAGGTGGCTACCCCTTC. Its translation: CASSQTTRGRRGGYPF.

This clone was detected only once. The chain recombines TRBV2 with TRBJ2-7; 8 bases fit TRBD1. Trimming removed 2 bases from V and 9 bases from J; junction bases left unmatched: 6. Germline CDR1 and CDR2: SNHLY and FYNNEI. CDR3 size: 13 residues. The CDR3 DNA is TGTGCCAGCAGTGAATCGGAGGGGACAGGGCAGTACTTC. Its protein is CASSESEGTGQYF.

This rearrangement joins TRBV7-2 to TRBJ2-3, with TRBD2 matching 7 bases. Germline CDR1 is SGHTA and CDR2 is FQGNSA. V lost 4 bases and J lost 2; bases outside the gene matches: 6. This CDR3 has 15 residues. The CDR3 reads CASSSPGLYTDTQYF. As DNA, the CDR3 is TGTGCCAGCAGCTCCCCGGGACTATACACAGATACGCAGTATTTT.

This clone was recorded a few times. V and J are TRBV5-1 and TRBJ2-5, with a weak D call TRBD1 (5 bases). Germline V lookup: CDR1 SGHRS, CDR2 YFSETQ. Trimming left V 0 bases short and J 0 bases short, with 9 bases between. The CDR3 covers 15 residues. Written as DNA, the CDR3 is TGCGCCAGCAGCTTGGGACAGACTTACCAAGAGACCCAGTACTTC. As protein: CASSLGQTYQETQYF.

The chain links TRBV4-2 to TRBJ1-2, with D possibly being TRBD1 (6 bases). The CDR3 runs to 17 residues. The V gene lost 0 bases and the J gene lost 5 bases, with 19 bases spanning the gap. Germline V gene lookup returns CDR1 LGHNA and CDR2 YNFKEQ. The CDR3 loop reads CASSQDLGARGRYGYTF. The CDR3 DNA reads TGTGCCAGCAGCCAAGATTTAGGGGCCAGGGGAAGGTATGGCTACACCTTC.

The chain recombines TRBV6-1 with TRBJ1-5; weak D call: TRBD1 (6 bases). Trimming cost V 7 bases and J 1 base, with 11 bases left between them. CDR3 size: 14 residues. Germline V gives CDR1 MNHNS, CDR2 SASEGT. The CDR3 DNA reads TGTGCCAGCACAAGACAGGTGAGCAATCAGCCCCAGCATTTT. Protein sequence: CASTRQVSNQPQHF.

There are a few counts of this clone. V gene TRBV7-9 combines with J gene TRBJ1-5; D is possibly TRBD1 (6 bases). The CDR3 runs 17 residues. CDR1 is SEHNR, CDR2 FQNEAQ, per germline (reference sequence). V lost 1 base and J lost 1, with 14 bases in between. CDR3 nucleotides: TGTGCCAGCAGCTTAGGTAGCGGGACAAGAAGCAATCAGCCCCAGCATTTT. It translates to CASSLGSGTRSNQPQHF.

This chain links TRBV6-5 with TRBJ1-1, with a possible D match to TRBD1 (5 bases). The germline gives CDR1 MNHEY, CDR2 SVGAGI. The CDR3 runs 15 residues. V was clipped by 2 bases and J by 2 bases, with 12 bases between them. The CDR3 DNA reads TGTGCCAGCAGTTACGCCGGGACTATAAACACTGAAGCTTTCTTT. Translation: CASSYAGTINTEAFF.

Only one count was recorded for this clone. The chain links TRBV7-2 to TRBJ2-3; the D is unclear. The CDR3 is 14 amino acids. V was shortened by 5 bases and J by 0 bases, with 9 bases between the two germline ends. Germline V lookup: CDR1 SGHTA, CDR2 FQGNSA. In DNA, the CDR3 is TGTGCCAGCAGCCCCCGAGCTAGCACAGATACGCAGTATTTT. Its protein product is CASSPRASTDTQYF.

In nucleotides, the CDR3 is TGTGCCAGCAGCCAAGCGACTAGCGGGGCGTATTACAATGAGCAGTTCTTC. As protein: CASSQATSGAYYNEQFF. The chain uses TRBV4-2 and TRBJ2-1; TRBD2 matches at 11 bases. The germline V gene has CDR1 LGHNA and CDR2 YNFKEQ. V lost 1 base, J lost 4 bases, and 6 bases stayed unmatched. This CDR3 has 17 residues.

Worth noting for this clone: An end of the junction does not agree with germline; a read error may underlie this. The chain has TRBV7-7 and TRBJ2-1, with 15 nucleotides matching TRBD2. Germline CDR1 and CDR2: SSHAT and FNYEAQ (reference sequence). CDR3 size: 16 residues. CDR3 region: CASSSGLAGGSTEQFF. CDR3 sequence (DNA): TGTGCTAGCAGCTCCGGACTAGCGGGGGGGTCGACTGAGCAGTTCTTC. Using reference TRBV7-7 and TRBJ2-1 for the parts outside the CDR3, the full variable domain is GAGVSQSPRYKVTKRGQDVTLRCDPISSHATLYWYQQALGQGPEFLTYFNYEAQPDKSGLPSDRFSAERPEGSISTLTIQRTEQRDSAMYRCASSSGLAGGSTEQFFGPGTRLTVL.

Here the CDR3 reads CASSETVRETQYF. The CDR3 nucleotides are TGTGCCAGCAGCGAGACAGTGCGAGAGACCCAGTACTTC. The chain employs TRBV6-1 and TRBJ2-5; tentative D call: TRBD1 (5 bases). Germline assignment: CDR1 MNHNS and CDR2 SASEGT. Trimming shortened V by 6 bases and J by 4 bases, and 12 bases separated the two germline ends. The CDR3 loop spans 13 amino acids.

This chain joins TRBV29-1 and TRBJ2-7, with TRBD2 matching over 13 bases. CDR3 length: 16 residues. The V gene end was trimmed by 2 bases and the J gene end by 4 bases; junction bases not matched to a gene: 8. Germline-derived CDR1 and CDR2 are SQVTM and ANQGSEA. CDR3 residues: CSVETTSGGIGYEQYF. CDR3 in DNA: TGCAGCGTTGAAACGACTAGCGGGGGGATCGGTTACGAGCAGTACTTC.

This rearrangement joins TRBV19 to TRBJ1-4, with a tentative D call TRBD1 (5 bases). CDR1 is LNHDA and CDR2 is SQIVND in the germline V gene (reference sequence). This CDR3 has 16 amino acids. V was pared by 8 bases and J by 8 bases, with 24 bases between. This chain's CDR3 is CASGRSWGGVREKLFF. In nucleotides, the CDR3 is TGTGCCAGTGGACGCTCGTGGGGGGGGGTTAGGGAAAAACTGTTTTTT.

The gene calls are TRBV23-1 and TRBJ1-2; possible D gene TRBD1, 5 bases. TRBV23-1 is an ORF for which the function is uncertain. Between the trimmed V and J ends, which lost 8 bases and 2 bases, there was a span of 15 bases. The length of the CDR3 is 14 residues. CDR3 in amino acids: CASPEGFGNYGYTF. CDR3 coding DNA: TGCGCCAGCCCGGAGGGGTTCGGGAACTATGGCTACACCTTC.

In nucleotides, the CDR3 is TGTGCCAGCAGCTTGGGACCGGACAGTACGGGGAAGCAGTACTTC. It encodes CASSLGPDSTGKQYF. The chain carries TRBV5-4 and TRBJ2-7, with D possibly being TRBD1 (6 bases). Germline CDR1 reads SGHNT; CDR2 reads YYREEE (reference sequence). The germline V and J ends were trimmed by 0 bases and 8 bases, with 18 bases remaining between them. The CDR3 has 15 amino acids.